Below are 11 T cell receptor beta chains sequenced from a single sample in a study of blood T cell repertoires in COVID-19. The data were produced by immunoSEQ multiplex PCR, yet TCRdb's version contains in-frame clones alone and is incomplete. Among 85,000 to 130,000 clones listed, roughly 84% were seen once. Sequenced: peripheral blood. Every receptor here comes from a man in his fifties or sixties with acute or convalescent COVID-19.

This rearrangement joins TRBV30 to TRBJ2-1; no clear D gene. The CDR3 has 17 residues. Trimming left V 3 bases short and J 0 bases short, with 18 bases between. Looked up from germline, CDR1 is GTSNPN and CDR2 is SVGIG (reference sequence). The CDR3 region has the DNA TGTGCCTGGAGGGTCCGCCATCGCACTAACTCCTACAATGAGCAGTTCTTC. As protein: CAWRVRHRTNSYNEQFF.

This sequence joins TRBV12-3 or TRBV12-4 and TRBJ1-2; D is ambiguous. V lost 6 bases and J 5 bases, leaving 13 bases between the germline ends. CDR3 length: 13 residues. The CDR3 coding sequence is TGTGCCAGCAGCCTGGGGAGGAGGTATGGCTACACCTTC. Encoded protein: CASSLGRRYGYTF.

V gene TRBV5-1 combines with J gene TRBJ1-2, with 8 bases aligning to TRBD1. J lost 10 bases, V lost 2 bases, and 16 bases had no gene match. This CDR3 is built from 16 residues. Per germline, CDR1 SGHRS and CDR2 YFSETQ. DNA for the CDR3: TGCGCCAGCAGCTTTGGACTTATGGAGACAGGGGAATCCTACACCTTC. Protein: CASSFGLMETGESYTF.

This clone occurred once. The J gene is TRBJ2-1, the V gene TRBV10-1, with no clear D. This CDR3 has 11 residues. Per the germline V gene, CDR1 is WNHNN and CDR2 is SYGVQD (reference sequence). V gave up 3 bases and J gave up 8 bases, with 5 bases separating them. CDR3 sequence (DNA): TGCGCCAGCAGTGATTTCGATGAGCAGTTCTTC. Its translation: CASSDFDEQFF.

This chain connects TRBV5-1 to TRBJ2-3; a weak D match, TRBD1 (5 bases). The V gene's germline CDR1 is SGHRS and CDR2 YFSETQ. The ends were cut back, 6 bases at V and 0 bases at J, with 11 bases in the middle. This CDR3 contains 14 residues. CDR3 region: CASMGLLSTDTQYF. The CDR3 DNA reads TGCGCCAGCATGGGGCTACTTAGCACAGATACGCAGTATTTT.

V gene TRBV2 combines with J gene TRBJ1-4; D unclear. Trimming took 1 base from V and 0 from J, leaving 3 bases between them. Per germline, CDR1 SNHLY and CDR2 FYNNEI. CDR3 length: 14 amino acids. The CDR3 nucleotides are TGTGCCAGCAGTGAAGACTCAACTAATGAAAAACTGTTTTTT. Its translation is CASSEDSTNEKLFF.

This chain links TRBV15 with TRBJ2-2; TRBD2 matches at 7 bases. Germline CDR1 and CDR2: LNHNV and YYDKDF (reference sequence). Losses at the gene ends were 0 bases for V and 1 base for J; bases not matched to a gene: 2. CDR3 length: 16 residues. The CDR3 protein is CATSRDRGGNTGELFF. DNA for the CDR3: TGTGCCACCAGCAGAGATCGCGGGGGGAACACCGGGGAGCTGTTTTTT. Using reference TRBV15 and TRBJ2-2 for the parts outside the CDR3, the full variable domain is DAMVIQNPRYQVTQFGKPVTLSCSQTLNHNVMYWYQQKSSQAPKLLFHYYDKDFNNEADTPDNFQSRRPNTSFCFLDIRSPGLGDTAMYLCATSRDRGGNTGELFFGEGSRLTVL.

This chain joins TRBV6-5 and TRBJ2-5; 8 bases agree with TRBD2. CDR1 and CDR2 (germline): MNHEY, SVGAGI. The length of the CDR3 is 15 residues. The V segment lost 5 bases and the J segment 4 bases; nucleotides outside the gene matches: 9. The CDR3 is CASSPGTRIGETQYF. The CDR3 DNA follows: TGTGCCAGCAGTCCAGGGACTAGGATAGGAGAGACCCAGTACTTC.

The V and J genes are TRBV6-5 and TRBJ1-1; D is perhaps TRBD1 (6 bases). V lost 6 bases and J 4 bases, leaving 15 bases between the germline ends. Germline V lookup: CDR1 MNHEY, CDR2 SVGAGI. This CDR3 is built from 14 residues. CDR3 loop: CASRLDRDTTEAFF. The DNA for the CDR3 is TGTGCCAGCAGGTTGGACCGGGACACCACTGAAGCTTTCTTT.

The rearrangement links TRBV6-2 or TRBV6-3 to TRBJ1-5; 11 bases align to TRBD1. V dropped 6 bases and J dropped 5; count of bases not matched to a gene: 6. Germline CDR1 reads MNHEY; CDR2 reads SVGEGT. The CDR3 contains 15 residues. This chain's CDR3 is CASSWTGGWDQPQHF. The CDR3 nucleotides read TGTGCCAGCAGCTGGACAGGGGGCTGGGATCAGCCCCAGCATTTT.

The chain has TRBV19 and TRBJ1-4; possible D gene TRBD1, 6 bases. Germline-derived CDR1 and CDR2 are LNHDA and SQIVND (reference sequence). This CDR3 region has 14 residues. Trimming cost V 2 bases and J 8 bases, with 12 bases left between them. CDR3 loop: CASSIHNRVEKLFF. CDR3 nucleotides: TGTGCCAGTAGTATACATAACAGGGTGGAAAAACTGTTTTTT. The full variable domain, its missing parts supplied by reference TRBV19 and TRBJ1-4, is DGGITQSPKYLFRKEGQNVTLSCEQNLNHDAMYWYRQDPGQGLRLIYYSQIVNDFQKGDIAEGYSVSREKKESFPLTVTSAQKNPTAFYLCASSIHNRVEKLFFGSGTQLSVL.